This T cell receptor (beta chain) was recovered during a study of OX40 agonist ivuxolimab in advanced cancers. Study context: Intravenous ivuxolimab at 0.01 to 10 mg/kg was given to patients every 2 weeks.

Method: immunoSEQ multiplex PCR; TCRdb's copy keeps in-frame clones and lacks some. The table records about 99,000 clones, roughly 95% of them present only once. The CDR3 contains 14 residues. V dropped 4 bases and J dropped 3; count of bases not matched to a gene: 2. CDR1 is MGHDK, CDR2 SYGVNS, per germline. The sample here was CD4+ or CD8+ T cells sorted from blood, taken in a trial of the OX40 agonist ivuxolimab. The V call is TRBV25-1, the J call TRBJ2-1, with 8 positions matching TRBD2. The receptor's source is an adult with an advanced solid tumor such as melanoma, head and neck, liver or kidney cancer. The CDR3 sequence: CASSVSGNYNEQFF. The CDR3 bases are TGTGCCAGCAGTGTTAGCGGGAACTACAATGAGCAGTTCTTC.